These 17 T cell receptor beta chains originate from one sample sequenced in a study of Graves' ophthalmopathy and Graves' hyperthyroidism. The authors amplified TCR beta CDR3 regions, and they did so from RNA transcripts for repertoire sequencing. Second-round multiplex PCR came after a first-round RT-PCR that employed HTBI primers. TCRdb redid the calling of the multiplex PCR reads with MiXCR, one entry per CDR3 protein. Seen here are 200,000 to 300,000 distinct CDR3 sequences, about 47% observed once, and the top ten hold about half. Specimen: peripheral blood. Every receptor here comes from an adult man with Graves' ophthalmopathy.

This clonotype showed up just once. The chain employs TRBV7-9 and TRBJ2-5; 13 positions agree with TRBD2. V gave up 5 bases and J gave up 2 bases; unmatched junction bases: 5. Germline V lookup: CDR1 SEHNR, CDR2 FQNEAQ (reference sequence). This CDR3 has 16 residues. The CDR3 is CASSQLAGGSQETQYF. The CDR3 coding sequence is TGTGCCAGCAGCCAACTAGCGGGGGGGTCTCAAGAGACCCAGTACTTC.

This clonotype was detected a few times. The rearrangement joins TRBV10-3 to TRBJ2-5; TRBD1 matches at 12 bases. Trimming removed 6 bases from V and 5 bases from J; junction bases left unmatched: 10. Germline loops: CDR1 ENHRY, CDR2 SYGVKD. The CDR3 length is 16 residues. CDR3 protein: CAISVSRDRGLETQYF. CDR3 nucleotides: TGTGCCATCAGCGTATCCCGGGACAGGGGGCTTGAGACCCAGTACTTC.

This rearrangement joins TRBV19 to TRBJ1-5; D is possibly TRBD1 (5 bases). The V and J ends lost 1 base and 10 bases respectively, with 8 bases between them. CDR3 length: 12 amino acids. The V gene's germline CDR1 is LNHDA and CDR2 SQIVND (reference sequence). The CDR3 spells CASSIGQIPQHF. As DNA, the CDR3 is TGTGCCAGTAGTATAGGACAGATACCCCAGCATTTT.

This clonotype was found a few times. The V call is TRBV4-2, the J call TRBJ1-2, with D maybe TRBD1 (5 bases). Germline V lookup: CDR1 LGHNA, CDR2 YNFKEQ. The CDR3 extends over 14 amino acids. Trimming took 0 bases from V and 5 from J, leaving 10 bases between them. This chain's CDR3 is CASSQDRAGYGYTF. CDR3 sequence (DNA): TGTGCCAGCAGCCAAGATAGGGCAGGGTATGGCTACACCTTC.

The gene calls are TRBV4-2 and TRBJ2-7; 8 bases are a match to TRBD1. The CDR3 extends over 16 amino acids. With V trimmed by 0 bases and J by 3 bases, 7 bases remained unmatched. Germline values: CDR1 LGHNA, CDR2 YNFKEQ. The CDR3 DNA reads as TGTGCCAGCAGCCAAGAATGGAGACAGGGGCACTACGAGCAGTACTTC. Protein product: CASSQEWRQGHYEQYF.

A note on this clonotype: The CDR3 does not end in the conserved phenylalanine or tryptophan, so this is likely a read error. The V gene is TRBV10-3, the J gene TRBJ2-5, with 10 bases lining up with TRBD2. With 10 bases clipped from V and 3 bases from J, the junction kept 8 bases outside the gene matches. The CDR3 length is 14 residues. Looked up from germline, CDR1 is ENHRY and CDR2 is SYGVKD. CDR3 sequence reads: CASSRAGGKETQYL. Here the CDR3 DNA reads TGTGCCAGCTCAAGAGCGGGAGGGAAAGAGACCCAGTACCTC.

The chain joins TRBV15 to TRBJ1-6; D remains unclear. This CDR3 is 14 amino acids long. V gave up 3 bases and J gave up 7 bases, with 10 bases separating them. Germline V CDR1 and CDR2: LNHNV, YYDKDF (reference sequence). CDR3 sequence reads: CATSSYYGNSPLHF. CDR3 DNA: TGTGCCACCAGCAGTTACTACGGGAATTCACCCCTCCACTTT. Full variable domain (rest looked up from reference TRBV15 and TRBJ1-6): DAMVIQNPRYQVTQFGKPVTLSCSQTLNHNVMYWYQQKSSQAPKLLFHYYDKDFNNEADTPDNFQSRRPNTSFCFLDIRSPGLGDTAMYLCATSSYYGNSPLHFGNGTRLTVT.

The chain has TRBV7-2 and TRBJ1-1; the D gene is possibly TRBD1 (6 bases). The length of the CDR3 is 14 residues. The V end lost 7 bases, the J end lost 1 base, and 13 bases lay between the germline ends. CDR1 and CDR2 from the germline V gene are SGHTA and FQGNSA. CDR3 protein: CASNPGGRNTEAFF. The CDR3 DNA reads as TGTGCCAGCAACCCGGGGGGCAGGAACACTGAAGCTTTCTTT.

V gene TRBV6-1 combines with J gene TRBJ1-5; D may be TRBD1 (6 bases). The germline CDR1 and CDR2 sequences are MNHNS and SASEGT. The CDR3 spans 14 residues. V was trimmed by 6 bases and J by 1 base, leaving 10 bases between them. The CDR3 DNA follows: TGTGCCAGCAGCGCCGGACAGAGCAATCAGCCCCAGCATTTT. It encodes CASSAGQSNQPQHF.

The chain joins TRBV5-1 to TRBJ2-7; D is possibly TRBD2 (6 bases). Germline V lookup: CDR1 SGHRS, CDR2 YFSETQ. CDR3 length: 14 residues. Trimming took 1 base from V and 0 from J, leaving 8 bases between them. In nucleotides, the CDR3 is TGCGCCAGCAGCTTGACGCGGGGCTCCTACGAGCAGTACTTC. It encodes CASSLTRGSYEQYF. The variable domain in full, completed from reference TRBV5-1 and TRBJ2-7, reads KAGVTQTPRYLIKTRGQQVTLSCSPISGHRSVSWYQQTPGQGLQFLFEYFSETQRNKGNFPGRFSGRQFSNSRSEMNVSTLELGDSALYLCASSLTRGSYEQYFGPGTRLTVT.

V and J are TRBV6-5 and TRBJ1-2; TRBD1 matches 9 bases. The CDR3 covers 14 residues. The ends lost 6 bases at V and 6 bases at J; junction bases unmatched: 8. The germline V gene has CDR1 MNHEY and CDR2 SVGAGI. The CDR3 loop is CASSRDRAMHGYTF. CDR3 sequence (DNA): TGTGCCAGCAGCCGGGACAGGGCGATGCATGGCTACACCTTC.

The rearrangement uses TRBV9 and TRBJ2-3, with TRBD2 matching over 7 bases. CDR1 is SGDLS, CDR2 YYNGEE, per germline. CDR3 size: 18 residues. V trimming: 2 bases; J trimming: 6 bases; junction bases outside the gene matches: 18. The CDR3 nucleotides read TGTGCCAGCAGCGTGACAGCGTATCTGACTAGCCGGGCCGATACGCAGTATTTT. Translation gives CASSVTAYLTSRADTQYF.

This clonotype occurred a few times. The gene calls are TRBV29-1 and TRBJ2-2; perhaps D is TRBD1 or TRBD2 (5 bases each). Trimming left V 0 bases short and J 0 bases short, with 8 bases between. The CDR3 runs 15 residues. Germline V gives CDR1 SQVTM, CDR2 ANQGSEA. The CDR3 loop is CSVEEGTANTGELFF. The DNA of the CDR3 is TGCAGCGTTGAAGAGGGGACGGCGAACACCGGGGAGCTGTTTTTT.

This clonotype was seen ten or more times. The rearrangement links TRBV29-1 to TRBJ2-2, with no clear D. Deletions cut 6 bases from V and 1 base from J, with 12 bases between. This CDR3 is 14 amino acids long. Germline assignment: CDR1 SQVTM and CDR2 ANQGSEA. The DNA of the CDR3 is TGCAGCGTGGTCCCCGGTGGGAACACCGGGGAGCTGTTTTTT. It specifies CSVVPGGNTGELFF.

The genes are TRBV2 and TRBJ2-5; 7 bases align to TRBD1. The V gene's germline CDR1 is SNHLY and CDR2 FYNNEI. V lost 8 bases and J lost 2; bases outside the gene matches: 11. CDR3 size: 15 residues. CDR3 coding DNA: TGTGCCAGCGCCCCACCGGGACAGCCTCAAGAGACCCAGTACTTC. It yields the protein CASAPPGQPQETQYF.

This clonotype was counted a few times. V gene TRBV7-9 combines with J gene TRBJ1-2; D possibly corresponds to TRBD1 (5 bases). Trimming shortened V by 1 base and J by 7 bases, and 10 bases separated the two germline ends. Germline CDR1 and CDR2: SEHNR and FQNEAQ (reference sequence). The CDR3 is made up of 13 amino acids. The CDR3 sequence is CASSLDGASGYTF. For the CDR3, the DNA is TGTGCCAGCAGCTTAGACGGGGCGAGTGGCTACACCTTC.

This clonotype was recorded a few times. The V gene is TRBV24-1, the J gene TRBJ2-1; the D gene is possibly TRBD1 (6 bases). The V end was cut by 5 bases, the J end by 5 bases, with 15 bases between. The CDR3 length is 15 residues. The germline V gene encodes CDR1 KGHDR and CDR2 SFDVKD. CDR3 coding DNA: TGTGCCACCAGTGCCGGGACACTAACTAACAATGAGCAGTTCTTC. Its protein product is CATSAGTLTNNEQFF.